One sample yielded the 3 T cell receptor beta chains listed below, sequenced in a study of blood T cell repertoires in COVID-19. Generated by immunoSEQ multiplex PCR, the TCRdb table keeps only in-frame clones and is missing some. The table includes approximately 220,000 clones, approximately 90% detected once. The sample was PBMCs or T cells enriched from blood (not recorded which). The receptors here all came from a man aged 25-40 years who had recovered from COVID-19.

The genes are TRBV12-5 and TRBJ2-1; TRBD2 is a possible D gene (6 bases). The V end was cut by 2 bases, the J end by 5 bases, with 10 bases between. The CDR3 totals 14 residues. From germline, CDR1 is LGHNT and CDR2 FRNRAP. The CDR3 region has the DNA TGTGCTAGTGGTTTGATGGGACTGAACAATGAGCAGTTCTTC. The encoded protein is CASGLMGLNNEQFF.

J is TRBJ2-3 and V is TRBV7-8; possible D gene TRBD2, 7 bases. The length of the CDR3 is 17 residues. Between the trimmed V and J ends, which lost 0 bases and 0 bases, there was a span of 13 bases. The germline CDR1 and CDR2 sequences are SGHVS and FQNEAQ. The CDR3 nucleotides are TGTGCCAGCAGCTTAGCGTGGCGGGGGCCAAGCACAGATACGCAGTATTTT. It translates to CASSLAWRGPSTDTQYF.

The chain employs TRBV7-9 and TRBJ1-2; the match to TRBD1 covers 8 bases. Germline assignment: CDR1 SEHNR and CDR2 FQNEAQ (reference sequence). Trimming took 2 bases from V and 9 from J; bases not matched to a gene: 8. The CDR3 runs 14 residues. The CDR3 coding sequence is TGTGCCAGCAGCTTATCACAGGGGGTTTCTCGCTACACCTTC. Translated: CASSLSQGVSRYTF.